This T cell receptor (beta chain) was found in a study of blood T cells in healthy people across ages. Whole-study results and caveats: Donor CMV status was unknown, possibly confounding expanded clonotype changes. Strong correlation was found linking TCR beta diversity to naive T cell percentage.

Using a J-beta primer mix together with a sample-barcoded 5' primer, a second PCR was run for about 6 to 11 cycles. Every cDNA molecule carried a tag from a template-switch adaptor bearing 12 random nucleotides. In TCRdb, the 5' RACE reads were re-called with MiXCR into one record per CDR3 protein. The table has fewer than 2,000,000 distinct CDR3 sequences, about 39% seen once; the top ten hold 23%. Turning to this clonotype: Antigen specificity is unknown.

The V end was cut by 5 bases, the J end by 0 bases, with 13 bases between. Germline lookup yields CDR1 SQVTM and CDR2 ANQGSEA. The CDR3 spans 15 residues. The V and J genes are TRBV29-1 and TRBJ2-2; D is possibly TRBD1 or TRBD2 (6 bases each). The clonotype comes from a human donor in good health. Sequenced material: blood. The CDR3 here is CSVHRGPTNTGELFF. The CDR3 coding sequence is TGCAGCGTTCATCGGGGGCCAACGAACACCGGGGAGCTGTTTTTT.